The T cell receptor beta chain under discussion was sequenced for a study of T cell repertoires in cytomegalovirus infection. TCRdb re-derived calls from the reads in MiXCR, one entry per CDR3 protein. The data hold 100,000 to 150,000 distinct CDR3 sequences, with 7% to 10% observed a single time. The CDR3 consists of 12 residues. V lost 3 bases to trimming and J lost 14 bases, with 16 bases between them. CDR1 and CDR2 (germline): LNHNV, YYDKDF (reference sequence). The sample was PBMCs. The TCR sequence derives from a human donor in good health (CMV status not recorded). Some clones in this sample may be carry-over from other donors' samples. This chain connects TRBV15 to TRBJ1-2; a possible D gene is TRBD1 (5 bases). CDR3 bases: TGTGCCACCAGCAGTCGTCTTCCGGGACGAACCTTC. Residues: CATSSRLPGRTF.